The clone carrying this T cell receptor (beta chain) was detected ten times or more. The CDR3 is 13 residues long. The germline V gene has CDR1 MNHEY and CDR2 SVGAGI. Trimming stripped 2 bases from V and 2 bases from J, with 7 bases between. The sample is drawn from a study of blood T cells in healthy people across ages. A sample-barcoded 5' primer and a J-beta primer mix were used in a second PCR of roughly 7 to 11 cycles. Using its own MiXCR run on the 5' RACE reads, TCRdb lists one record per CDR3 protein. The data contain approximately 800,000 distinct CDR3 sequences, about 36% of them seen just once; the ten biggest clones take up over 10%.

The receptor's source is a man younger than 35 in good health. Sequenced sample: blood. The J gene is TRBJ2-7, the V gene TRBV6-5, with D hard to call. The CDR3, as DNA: TGTGCCAGCAGTTACCACGGCGCCTACGAGCAGTACTTC. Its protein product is CASSYHGAYEQYF.